This is a list of T cell receptor beta chains from one sample in a study of blood T cell repertoires in COVID-19. Produced via immunoSEQ multiplex PCR; TCRdb's table is partial and in-frame only. There are 200,000 to 250,000 clones in the sample; 84% occur only once, and around 4% lies in the top ten. Sequencing was performed on peripheral blood. These receptors were taken from a man aged 50 or older with acute or convalescent COVID-19. CDR3s include the opening cysteine and the closing phenylalanine or tryptophan. Fields, in order: D gene, J gene, V gene, clone size, CDR3 protein, CDR3 DNA. A D gene is named only where the DNA matches it firmly. Not all rows give a size; the values are once, few, many and, for expanded clones, a class.

D gene: NA; J gene: TRBJ2-6; V gene: TRBV6-5; clone size: NA; CDR3 protein: CASTDRSGANVLTF; CDR3 DNA: TGTGCCAGCACCGACAGGTCTGGGGCCAACGTCCTGACTTTC
D gene: TRBD1; J gene: TRBJ1-3; V gene: TRBV30; clone size: NA; CDR3 protein: CAWSSRQGGNTIYF; CDR3 DNA: TGTGCCTGGAGCTCCCGACAGGGAGGAAACACCATATATTTT
D gene: TRBD1; J gene: TRBJ2-1; V gene: TRBV9; clone size: NA; CDR3 protein: CASSGYGTGFYNEQFF; CDR3 DNA: TGTGCCAGCAGCGGTTACGGGACAGGGTTTTACAATGAGCAGTTCTTC
D gene: NA; J gene: TRBJ2-7; V gene: TRBV20-1; clone size: NA; CDR3 protein: CSARSGHEQYF; CDR3 DNA: TGCAGTGCTAGAAGCGGGCACGAGCAGTACTTC
D gene: TRBD1; J gene: TRBJ1-1; V gene: TRBV7-2; clone size: once; CDR3 protein: CASSPRQGEAFF; CDR3 DNA: TGTGCCAGCAGCCCCAGACAGGGGGAAGCTTTCTTT
D gene: TRBD2; J gene: TRBJ2-5; V gene: TRBV5-1; clone size: NA; CDR3 protein: CASSSGGLVSVRQETQYF; CDR3 DNA: TGCGCCAGCAGCTCGGGGGGACTAGTGTCGGTTCGCCAAGAGACCCAGTACTTC
D gene: TRBD2; J gene: TRBJ2-7; V gene: TRBV4-2; clone size: few; CDR3 protein: CASSPSGGEAYEQYF; CDR3 DNA: TGTGCCAGCAGCCCCAGCGGGGGGGAAGCCTACGAGCAGTACTTC
D gene: NA; J gene: TRBJ1-5; V gene: TRBV7-2; clone size: NA; CDR3 protein: CASSLGAGAAQPQHF; CDR3 DNA: TGTGCCAGCAGCTTAGGAGCGGGGGCAGCCCAGCCCCAGCATTTT
D gene: NA; J gene: TRBJ2-2; V gene: TRBV10-3; clone size: once; CDR3 protein: CAISEASSPGELFF; CDR3 DNA: TGTGCCATCAGTGAGGCTAGCTCCCCCGGGGAGCTGTTTTTT
D gene: TRBD2; J gene: TRBJ2-1; V gene: TRBV11-3; clone size: NA; CDR3 protein: CASSSRLAGYNEQFF; CDR3 DNA: TGTGCCAGCAGCTCCCGACTAGCGGGGTACAATGAGCAGTTCTTC
D gene: TRBD1; J gene: TRBJ2-2; V gene: TRBV6-6; clone size: NA; CDR3 protein: CASSYSRGRPGELFF; CDR3 DNA: TGTGCCAGCAGTTACTCCAGGGGGCGCCCCGGGGAGCTGTTTTTT